This T cell receptor (beta chain) derives from a study of shared clonotypes between healthy human individuals. Trimming took 2 bases from V and 4 from J; bases not matched to a gene: 6. Germline CDR1 reads KGHSH; CDR2 reads LQKENI. This CDR3 spans 17 amino acids. Profiling relied on immunoSEQ multiplex PCR, and the TCRdb table lists in-frame clones only, not all of them. The sample has about 380,000 clones, around 96% seen once. Overall study results and limits: Memory subsets generally showed smaller estimated richness than naive subsets did. The genetic and exposure-history diversity represented was limited by few donors. The generation probabilities recorded for non-shared clonotypes fell below those of clonotypes shared by all four donors.

In regard to this clone: What it recognizes is unknown.

Recent vaccinations or acute infections were absent in the healthy HIV-negative adult donors. The V and J genes are TRBV18 and TRBJ2-1; 12 bases are shared with TRBD2. Material for sequencing was memory CD8+ T cells sorted from blood. Subset defined: CD45RO+ cells pooled with CCR7-negative TemRA cells. The receptor comes from a man in his thirties or forties in good health. CDR3 bases: TGTGCCAGCTCACCAACTACGGGACTAGCGGGTTACAATGAGCAGTTCTTC. Amino acids: CASSPTTGLAGYNEQFF.